The 30 T cell receptor beta chains below were found in one sample sequenced in a study of somatic mutations in cytotoxic T cells in rheumatoid arthritis. Profiled with immunoSEQ multiplex PCR; TCRdb holds only in-frame clones, not every one. The sample lists 15,000 to 20,000 clones; about 85% were seen once. The sample comprised CD8+ T cells sorted from blood. Receptor source: an adult with rheumatoid arthritis.

This clone was found a few times. The chain carries TRBV5-6 and TRBJ1-1, with TRBD1 matching 8 bases. Germline V CDR1 and CDR2: SGHDT, YYEEEE. J lost 6 bases, V lost 4 bases, and 8 bases had no gene match. This CDR3 is built from 14 residues. The CDR3, as DNA: TGTGCCAGCAGCAGGACAGGGTTTTATCCTGAAGCTTTCTTT. Translating gives CASSRTGFYPEAFF. The full variable domain, completed using reference TRBV5-6 and TRBJ1-1, is DAGVTQSPTHLIKTRGQQVTLRCSPKSGHDTVSWYQQALGQGPQFIFQYYEEEERQRGNFPDRFSGHQFPNYSSELNVNALLLGDSALYLCASSRTGFYPEAFFGQGTRLTVV.

CDR3: CASSQPGLSTRDTQYF. The CDR3 DNA is TGTGCCAGCAGCCAACCGGGACTCTCGACCCGCGATACGCAGTATTTT. The chain recombines TRBV4-2 with TRBJ2-3; possible D gene TRBD2, 6 bases. CDR1 and CDR2 from the germline V gene are LGHNA and YNFKEQ. The V gene lost 2 bases and the J gene lost 6 bases, with 18 bases spanning the gap. The CDR3 is 16 residues long.

The CDR3 is CASSQAGQDPLGYTF. CDR3 sequence (DNA): TGTGCCAGCAGCCAAGCTGGGCAGGACCCCCTTGGCTACACCTTC. This chain connects TRBV4-2 to TRBJ1-2; the D is unclear. Trimming took 1 base from V and 7 from J, leaving 16 bases between them. CDR3 length: 15 amino acids. Germline-derived CDR1 and CDR2 are LGHNA and YNFKEQ.

The chain joins TRBV7-9 to TRBJ1-2, with a weak D call TRBD1 (5 bases). CDR3 size: 14 residues. Between the trimmed V and J ends, which lost 5 bases and 3 bases, there was a span of 13 bases. Germline CDR1 and CDR2: SEHNR and FQNEAQ (reference sequence). CDR3 region: CASSPGRVYYGYTF. For the CDR3, the DNA is TGTGCCAGCAGCCCCGGCAGGGTCTACTATGGCTACACCTTC.

The genes are TRBV9 and TRBJ1-3; D unresolved. With 3 bases removed from V and 0 bases from J, the gap between germline ends came to 7 bases. The CDR3 is made up of 14 amino acids. Looked up from germline, CDR1 is SGDLS and CDR2 is YYNGEE. CDR3 DNA: TGTGCCAGCAGCGAGCCCAGCTCTGGAAACACCATATATTTT. Translation gives CASSEPSSGNTIYF.

This clone has a handful of counts. V is TRBV27 and J is TRBJ2-1; 7 nucleotides match TRBD2. The CDR3 loop spans 15 amino acids. Germline V gene lookup returns CDR1 MNHEY and CDR2 SMNVEV (reference sequence). Trimming cost V 3 bases and J 7 bases; bases outside gene matches: 9. The CDR3 bases are TGTGCCAGCAGTTTCGGCGGGGGAGCGATGAATGAGCAGTTCTTC. Its translation is CASSFGGGAMNEQFF.

CDR3 bases: TGTGCCAGCAGTGAAGCAACGGGGGGGTCCTACAATGAGCAGTTCTTC. It translates to CASSEATGGSYNEQFF. The chain employs TRBV6-1 and TRBJ2-1, with 8 bases lining up with TRBD2. The CDR3 spans 16 residues. Unmatched junction bases numbered 2, after V lost 0 bases and J lost 1 base. Germline V gene data show CDR1 as MNHNS and CDR2 as SASEGT.

The CDR3 DNA sequence: TGTGCCAGCAGTGACTCCGGCGGGGGGGATTACAATGAGCAGTTCTTC. It codes for CASSDSGGGDYNEQFF. The rearrangement links TRBV6-4 to TRBJ2-1; 9 bases are a match to TRBD2. This CDR3 is built from 16 residues. Germline assignment: CDR1 MRHNA and CDR2 SNTAGT. The V segment lost 0 bases and the J segment 4 bases; nucleotides outside the gene matches: 4.

The V call is TRBV11-2, the J call TRBJ2-7, with D possibly being TRBD1 or TRBD2 (5 bases each). The CDR3 is 15 amino acids. Germline loops: CDR1 SGHAT, CDR2 FQNNGV. The V gene lost 8 bases and the J gene lost 4 bases, with 21 bases spanning the gap. Here the CDR3 reads CASSPPGTPIYEQYF. The CDR3 bases are TGTGCCAGCTCTCCGCCCGGGACGCCGATTTACGAGCAGTACTTC.

This rearrangement joins TRBV5-1 to TRBJ2-7; a possible D gene is TRBD1 (5 bases). The CDR3 has 13 residues. With 5 bases removed from V and 3 bases from J, the gap between germline ends came to 12 bases. Germline CDR1 reads SGHRS; CDR2 reads YFSETQ. This CDR3 reads CASRARVNYEQYF. The DNA for the CDR3 is TGCGCCAGCAGGGCCAGGGTCAACTACGAGCAGTACTTC. Variable domain in full (rest from reference TRBV5-1 and TRBJ2-7): KAGVTQTPRYLIKTRGQQVTLSCSPISGHRSVSWYQQTPGQGLQFLFEYFSETQRNKGNFPGRFSGRQFSNSRSEMNVSTLELGDSALYLCASRARVNYEQYFGPGTRLTVT.

This clone came up once. The chain carries TRBV28 and TRBJ1-5; no clear D gene. The CDR3 has 11 amino acids. Trimming took 3 bases from V and 6 from J, leaving 3 bases between them. Per the germline V gene, CDR1 is MDHEN and CDR2 is SYDVKM. This chain's CDR3 is CASSFGQPQHF. CDR3 DNA: TGTGCCAGCAGTTTCGGTCAGCCCCAGCATTTT.

The V gene is TRBV7-8, the J gene TRBJ1-5; the match to TRBD1 covers 12 bases. CDR1 SGHVS and CDR2 FQNEAQ come from the germline V gene. Trimming took 5 bases from V and 6 from J; bases not matched to a gene: 14. CDR3 length: 18 residues. The CDR3 sequence is CASSPSRGTGGLGQPQHF. In nucleotides, the CDR3 is TGTGCCAGCAGCCCTAGTAGGGGGACAGGGGGCTTGGGTCAGCCCCAGCATTTT. Full variable domain (rest looked up from reference TRBV7-8 and TRBJ1-5): GAGVSQSPRYKVAKRGQDVALRCDPISGHVSLFWYQQALGQGPEFLTYFQNEAQLDKSGLPSDRFFAERPEGSVSTLKIQRTQQEDSAVYLCASSPSRGTGGLGQPQHFGDGTRLSIL.

CDR3 in amino acids: CAWRGTEKLFF. As DNA, the CDR3 is TGTGCCTGGAGGGGGACTGAAAAACTGTTTTTT. This rearrangement joins TRBV30 to TRBJ1-4, with D maybe TRBD1 (5 bases). The CDR3 length is 11 residues. The V end lost 3 bases, the J end lost 7 bases, and 6 bases lay between the germline ends. Germline-derived CDR1 and CDR2 are GTSNPN and SVGIG (reference sequence).

The chain uses TRBV6-8 and TRBJ2-1; D is perhaps TRBD1 (6 bases). Germline V lookup: CDR1 MNHGY, CDR2 SAAAGT. CDR3 length equals 19 residues. The germline V and J ends were trimmed by 7 bases and 12 bases, with 37 bases remaining between them. CDR3 region: CASNEDPPSLLRVWGLQFF. The CDR3 coding sequence is TGTGCCAGCAACGAAGACCCCCCCTCCCTCCTCCGTGTCTGGGGGCTGCAGTTCTTC.

CDR3 in amino acids: CASPRGGSPTYEQYF. The DNA of the CDR3 is TGTGCCAGCCCACGGGGGGGGTCGCCTACCTACGAGCAGTACTTC. V and J are TRBV27 and TRBJ2-7; TRBD2 matches at 8 bases. CDR3 length: 15 amino acids. After removal of 8 bases from V and 2 bases from J, the junction contained 11 bases not matched to a gene. The germline V gene encodes CDR1 MNHEY and CDR2 SMNVEV (reference sequence).

Only one count was recorded for this clone. This chain joins TRBV13 and TRBJ1-2; D is ambiguous. V was cut by 0 bases and J by 8 bases, with 4 bases left in between. CDR3 length equals 11 residues. CDR1 is PRHDT, CDR2 FYEKMQ, per germline (reference sequence). CDR3 coding DNA: TGTGCCAGCAGCTTAGGGGTCGGCTACACCTTC. The encoded protein is CASSLGVGYTF.

J is TRBJ2-3 and V is TRBV6-1, with 7 bases lining up with TRBD2. V lost 8 bases, J lost 1 base, and 6 bases stayed unmatched. The CDR3 covers 14 residues. Germline lookup yields CDR1 MNHNS and CDR2 SASEGT. CDR3 in amino acids: CASFLSGGTDTQYF. The DNA of the CDR3 is TGTGCCAGCTTCCTAAGCGGGGGCACAGATACGCAGTATTTT.

The V gene is TRBV25-1, the J gene TRBJ1-2, with D unresolved. The V and J ends lost 3 bases and 0 bases respectively, with 11 bases between them. The CDR3 sequence is 15 residues long. The germline CDR1 and CDR2 sequences are MGHDK and SYGVNS. CDR3 in DNA: TGTGCCAGCAGTGATTTTAGCGTTTCTAACTATGGCTACACCTTC. Translating gives CASSDFSVSNYGYTF.

This clone was recorded once. This chain links TRBV10-3 with TRBJ1-2, with D maybe TRBD1 (5 bases). The CDR3 is 14 amino acids. Germline lookup yields CDR1 ENHRY and CDR2 SYGVKD. V was clipped by 4 bases and J by 3 bases, with 12 bases between them. The CDR3: CAISGQGAYYGYTF. CDR3 DNA sequence: TGTGCCATCAGTGGCCAAGGGGCGTACTATGGCTACACCTTC.

This chain joins TRBV4-2 and TRBJ2-3; 11 nucleotides align to TRBD2. Germline-derived CDR1 and CDR2 are LGHNA and YNFKEQ. The J segment lost 1 base and the V segment lost 1 base, leaving 1 base of the junction unmatched. The CDR3 has 16 amino acids. For the CDR3, the DNA is TGTGCCAGCAGCCAAGTTAGCGGGGGGGGCACAGATACGCAGTATTTT. Protein sequence: CASSQVSGGGTDTQYF.

In its sample, this clone was seen a few times. V is TRBV30 and J is TRBJ1-1; D gene ambiguous. The CDR3 runs to 13 residues. V was shortened by 0 bases and J by 1 base, with 6 bases between the two germline ends. Per germline, CDR1 GTSNPN and CDR2 SVGIG (reference sequence). Written as DNA, the CDR3 is TGTGCCTGGAGTGTGGCCCAGAACACTGAAGCTTTCTTT. Translated: CAWSVAQNTEAFF.

This chain joins TRBV6-1 and TRBJ2-7, with unresolved D. This CDR3 has 11 amino acids. CDR1 and CDR2 (germline): MNHNS, SASEGT. V was pared by 1 base and J by 5 bases, with 3 bases between. The CDR3 sequence is CASSEGNEQYF. The CDR3 DNA is TGTGCCAGCAGTGAAGGGAACGAGCAGTACTTC.

V usage is TRBV5-1 and J usage is TRBJ1-1; D unresolved. Trimming shortened V by 3 bases and J by 5 bases, and 11 bases separated the two germline ends. Germline CDR1 is SGHRS and CDR2 is YFSETQ. The CDR3 is 13 amino acids. Here the CDR3 reads CASSWRSGTEAFF. The CDR3 nucleotides read TGCGCCAGCAGCTGGAGGAGTGGGACTGAAGCTTTCTTT.

J is TRBJ1-1 and V is TRBV28, with D hard to call. Germline CDR1 and CDR2: MDHEN and SYDVKM. V dropped 5 bases and J dropped 2 bases, with 18 bases sitting between them. CDR3 length: 16 amino acids. CDR3 bases: TGTGCCAGCAGTACCCCGCATTGGCAGGCCAACACTGAAGCTTTCTTT. It encodes CASSTPHWQANTEAFF.

V usage is TRBV5-5 and J usage is TRBJ2-5, with 7 nucleotides matching TRBD1. After removal of 3 bases from V and 1 base from J, the junction contained 3 bases not matched to a gene. CDR3 length: 14 residues. Germline CDR1 reads SGHKS; CDR2 reads YYEKEE (reference sequence). The CDR3: CASSSWDSQETQYF. CDR3 nucleotide sequence: TGTGCCAGCAGCTCCTGGGACAGCCAAGAGACCCAGTACTTC. Complete variable domain (other parts from reference TRBV5-5 and TRBJ2-5): DAGVTQSPTHLIKTRGQQVTLRCSPISGHKSVSWYQQVLGQGPQFIFQYYEKEERGRGNFPDRFSARQFPNYSSELNVNALLLGDSALYLCASSSWDSQETQYFGPGTRLLVL.

The gene calls are TRBV5-6 and TRBJ1-4; D gene uncertain. V lost 4 bases and J lost 6, with 10 bases in between. The germline CDR1 and CDR2 sequences are SGHDT and YYEEEE. There are 13 residues in the CDR3. The CDR3 DNA follows: TGTGCCAGCAGCCGATGGACGTATGAAAAACTGTTTTTT. Translating gives CASSRWTYEKLFF.

The chain joins TRBV5-4 to TRBJ2-3; D is uncertain. The CDR3 length is 11 residues. V was pared by 1 base and J by 5 bases, with 2 bases between. Germline lookup yields CDR1 SGHNT and CDR2 YYREEE (reference sequence). The DNA of the CDR3 is TGTGCCAGCAGCTTGCTAGATACGCAGTATTTT. Encoded protein: CASSLLDTQYF.

The V call is TRBV28, the J call TRBJ2-5; 12 bases agree with TRBD2. CDR3 length equals 16 residues. Germline-derived CDR1 and CDR2 are MDHEN and SYDVKM. V trimming: 5 bases; J trimming: 1 base; junction bases outside the gene matches: 5. CDR3 sequence (DNA): TGTGCCAGCAGTACCCGACTAGCGGGGGCCCAAGAGACCCAGTACTTC. Translated: CASSTRLAGAQETQYF.

The chain combines TRBV9 with TRBJ1-2, with TRBD1 matching over 7 bases. The trim removed 3 bases at V and 2 bases at J, leaving 19 bases unmatched. Per the germline V gene, CDR1 is SGDLS and CDR2 is YYNGEE. The CDR3 spans 19 residues. The DNA for the CDR3 is TGTGCCAGCAGCGCAAGCTTCGGGACAGTGGGGCCAGAAAACTATGGCTACACCTTC. Encoded protein: CASSASFGTVGPENYGYTF.

The gene calls are TRBV27 and TRBJ1-5; tentative D call: TRBD1 (6 bases). This CDR3 spans 18 amino acids. CDR1 MNHEY and CDR2 SMNVEV come from the germline V gene (reference sequence). V lost 6 bases to trimming and J lost 3 bases, with 24 bases between them. CDR3 protein: CASSFRPPRQASNQPQHF. The CDR3 DNA follows: TGTGCCAGCAGCTTCAGGCCGCCGCGACAGGCATCCAATCAGCCCCAGCATTTT.